A selection of T cell receptor beta chains follows, all from one sample in a study of PD-1 blockade in classical Hodgkin lymphoma. Data came from immunoSEQ multiplex PCR; TCRdb stores just in-frame clones and leaves some out. Here the sample spans roughly 61,000 clones, roughly 90% being singletons. Sequencing used peripheral blood mononuclear cells (PBMCs), obtained before the second cycle of nivolumab. The origin of the receptors is a human donor with classical Hodgkin lymphoma. Each CDR3 is given with its conserved first and last residue. Fields, in order: D gene, J gene, CDR3 length, V gene, clone size, CDR3 DNA, CDR3 protein. D genes are given only for firm matches. Rows may omit the clone size; those that give it use once, few, many or a size class.

TRBD1	TRBJ1-2	16	TRBV7-6	-	TGTGCCAGCAGCCCAGGGACAGCCCCAGCCAGCGATGGCTACACCTTC	CASSPGTAPASDGYTF
-	TRBJ2-1	14	TRBV28	-	TGTGCCAGTCTTCATGACAGGGAGGGCAATGAGCAGTTCTTC	CASLHDREGNEQFF
TRBD1	TRBJ1-3	15	TRBV19	-	TGTGCCAGTAGTACCCGGACAGGGCCCAGAAACACCATATATTTT	CASSTRTGPRNTIYF
-	TRBJ1-5	14	TRBV7-9	-	TGTGCCTCCGGGATGGGAGAGATCGGGCAGCCCCAGCATTTT	CASGMGEIGQPQHF
-	TRBJ2-7	11	TRBV30	-	TGTGCCTGGAGTGACACCTACGAGCAGTACTTC	CAWSDTYEQYF
TRBD2	TRBJ2-6	19	TRBV4-1	-	TGCGCCAGCAGCCAAGAGAACGGGGGGATCAGCTCTGGGGCCAACGTCCTGACTTTC	CASSQENGGISSGANVLTF
TRBD2	TRBJ2-3	19	TRBV5-6	-	TGTGCCAGCAGCTTGGGACTAGCGGGAGTATTAGGGGGGCCAGATACGCAGTATTTT	CASSLGLAGVLGGPDTQYF
TRBD1	TRBJ1-2	12	TRBV29-1	-	TGCAGCGTTGTCGGGGACAGGGAAGGCTACACCTTC	CSVVGDREGYTF
-	TRBJ1-1	15	TRBV19	-	TGTGCCAGTAGTATTAGACCGGGGGCACCCACTGAAGCTTTCTTT	CASSIRPGAPTEAFF
TRBD1	TRBJ1-4	15	TRBV7-9	-	TGTGCCAGCAGCTTTGGACAGGGGAAAAATGAAAAACTGTTTTTT	CASSFGQGKNEKLFF
TRBD1	TRBJ2-5	16	TRBV12-5	-	TGTGCTAGTGCCGACGGACAGGGCCGTTACCAAGAGACCCAGTACTTC	CASADGQGRYQETQYF
-	TRBJ2-7	14	TRBV5-6	once	TGTGCCAGCAGCTCGGAGGGTTCAGTCTACGAGCAGTACTTC	CASSSEGSVYEQYF
-	TRBJ2-7	15	TRBV7-7	-	TGTGCCAGCAGCTTAGGGGCAGGGCCTACCTACGAGCAGTACTTC	CASSLGAGPTYEQYF
-	TRBJ1-2	12	TRBV6-6	-	TGTGCCAGCAGCGAACAGAGCTATGGCTACACCTTC	CASSEQSYGYTF
-	TRBJ2-3	12	TRBV6-5	-	TGTGCCAGCAGCGTAAAGGTAGATACGCAGTATTTT	CASSVKVDTQYF
TRBD1	TRBJ2-7	15	TRBV11-1	-	TGTGCCAGCAGCTTAGGAGGACAGGGCTCCTACGAGCAGTACTTC	CASSLGGQGSYEQYF
-	TRBJ2-7	14	TRBV27	-	TGTGCCAGCAGTTCGAGACAGTCCGAGTACGAGCAGTACTTC	CASSSRQSEYEQYF
-	TRBJ2-3	14	TRBV27	few	TGTGCCAGCAGTTTGACCCCGGGCCTTAGCAAACAGTATTTT	CASSLTPGLSKQYF
-	TRBJ2-3	15	TRBV5-1	once	TGCGCCAGCAGCACGGGACGGACTAGCACAGATACGCAGTATTTT	CASSTGRTSTDTQYF
TRBD1	TRBJ1-6	16	TRBV2	-	TGTGCCAGCAGTGAAGCGGAGACAGGGCGGAATTCACCCCTCCACTTT	CASSEAETGRNSPLHF
TRBD1	TRBJ1-6	15	TRBV27	-	TGTGCCAGCAGTTCCCCGACAGGGGCAAATTCACCCCTCCACTTT	CASSSPTGANSPLHF
TRBD1	TRBJ2-5	11	TRBV20-1	-	TGCAGTGGACAGGGCCAAGAGACCCAGTACTTC	CSGQGQETQYF
TRBD1	TRBJ2-7	16	TRBV5-3	-	TGTGCCAGAAGCCACCTCCGGGACAGGGAAGAAAACGAGCAGTACTTC	CARSHLRDREENEQYF
TRBD1	TRBJ2-1	14	TRBV4-3	-	TGCGCCAGCAGCCAAGAAGGGGGACAGGGGGCCTGCATCTTC	CASSQEGGQGACIF
-	TRBJ2-1	17	TRBV9	once	TGTGCCAGCAGCGTAGCCCAGGACCACCTATCCTACAATGAGCAGTTCTTC	CASSVAQDHLSYNEQFF
TRBD1	TRBJ1-5	15	TRBV6-6	-	TGTGCCAGCAGTTACGCGGGACAGCCGAATCAGCCCCAGCATTTT	CASSYAGQPNQPQHF
-	TRBJ2-3	15	TRBV18	-	TGTGCCAGCTCACCTTGGCCAACGATCACAGATACGCAGTATTTT	CASSPWPTITDTQYF
TRBD2	TRBJ2-5	16	TRBV5-4	-	TGTGCCAGCAGCTTAGGTAGCGGGGGGTACCAAGAGACCCAGTACTTC	CASSLGSGGYQETQYF
-	TRBJ2-1	15	TRBV27	-	TGTGCCAGCAGTCAAGGACACCCCTCCTACAATGAGCAGTTCTTC	CASSQGHPSYNEQFF
TRBD1	TRBJ2-7	12	TRBV9	-	TGTGCCAGCAGCCCGACAGGGGTCGAGCAGTACTTC	CASSPTGVEQYF
TRBD1	TRBJ1-6	14	TRBV6-5	-	TGTGCCAGCAGCCGACCCAGGGGGGATTCACCCCTCCACTTT	CASSRPRGDSPLHF
TRBD1	TRBJ1-5	16	TRBV28	-	TGTGCCAGCACCTTCCTAGGACAGGGAGGACATCAGCCCCAGCATTTT	CASTFLGQGGHQPQHF
TRBD2	TRBJ2-1	15	TRBV5-1	-	TGCGCCAGCAGCTCCGGGACTAGCGTTGAGGGGGAGCAGTTCTTC	CASSSGTSVEGEQFF
TRBD1	TRBJ2-7	14	TRBV7-9	-	TGTGCCAGCAGCGGGACAGAGGCCTCCTACGAGCAGTACTTC	CASSGTEASYEQYF
TRBD1	TRBJ1-2	15	TRBV27	-	TGTGCCAGCAGTACCTCGACGGGACAGGGTTATGGCTACACCTTC	CASSTSTGQGYGYTF
-	TRBJ1-5	12	TRBV7-9	-	TGTGCCAGCAGCTTAGGGCCTCAGCCCCAGCATTTT	CASSLGPQPQHF
-	TRBJ1-2	13	TRBV6-1	few	TGTGCCAGCAGTGACGGGGGATCTTGGGGCTACACCTTC	CASSDGGSWGYTF
TRBD1	TRBJ2-2	20	TRBV6-1	-	TGTGCCAGCACCGAAGCCACCGTCTTTTGGGACAGGGGTAGGGCCGGGGAGCTGTTTTTT	CASTEATVFWDRGRAGELFF
TRBD1	TRBJ1-5	14	TRBV6-1	many	TGTGCCAGCAGGGGGACAGATAGCAATCAGCCCCAGCATTTT	CASRGTDSNQPQHF
-	TRBJ1-5	12	TRBV18	-	TGTGCCAGCTCACCACAGGGTCAGCCCCAGCATTTT	CASSPQGQPQHF
-	TRBJ2-7	14	TRBV6-6	-	TGTGCCAGCAGTTACGGCGGTTTCTCCTACGAGCAGTACTTC	CASSYGGFSYEQYF
-	TRBJ2-2	15	TRBV9	few	TGTGCCAGCAGCGCAACAGACGCGTACACCGGGGAGCTGTTTTTT	CASSATDAYTGELFF
TRBD1	TRBJ2-7	14	TRBV28	once	TGTGCCAGCAGCGAACAGGGGACCCCTTACGAGCAGTACTTC	CASSEQGTPYEQYF
-	TRBJ1-1	14	TRBV4-3	-	TGCGCCAGCAGCCAGAGCAGGGAGGTCACTGAAGCTTTCTTT	CASSQSREVTEAFF
-	TRBJ1-1	13	TRBV30	few	TGTGCCTGGAGTTTGGGGTCCAACACTGAAGCTTTCTTT	CAWSLGSNTEAFF
-	TRBJ2-7	14	TRBV6-6	-	TGTGCCAGCCAGGCGTCTAGCAGTCACTACGAGCAGTACTTC	CASQASSSHYEQYF
TRBD1	TRBJ2-3	17	TRBV7-2	-	TGTGCCAGCAGCTTAACTTGGTGGACAGGGTATACAGATACGCAGTATTTT	CASSLTWWTGYTDTQYF
TRBD1	TRBJ2-4	17	TRBV6-1	-	TGTGCCAGCAGTGAATTAAGGACAGGGGGATCCAAAAACATTCAGTACTTC	CASSELRTGGSKNIQYF
-	TRBJ2-7	14	TRBV7-2	-	TGTGCCAGCAGCTTCTTGGGACCGAACTACGAGCAGTACTTC	CASSFLGPNYEQYF
-	TRBJ1-5	14	TRBV2	-	TGTGCCAGCCGGGACACCGTTCGAAATCAGCCCCAGCATTTT	CASRDTVRNQPQHF
-	TRBJ2-4	14	TRBV29-1	-	TGCAGCGTCGACGGGGGGCTAGCCAAAAACATTCAGTACTTC	CSVDGGLAKNIQYF
TRBD1	TRBJ2-7	15	TRBV2	-	TGTGCCAGCAGTGGAGGGACAGGAGGCCTTTACGAGCAGTACTTC	CASSGGTGGLYEQYF
-	TRBJ1-2	14	TRBV7-8	-	TGTGCCAGCAGCTTAGAGGCCAGGGACTATGGCTACACCTTC	CASSLEARDYGYTF